This T cell receptor beta chain is from a study of blood T cell repertoires in COVID-19. J lost 1 base, V lost 3 bases, and 6 bases had no gene match. Germline CDR1 is SGDLS and CDR2 is YYNGEE. This CDR3 contains 15 residues. Libraries were prepared by immunoSEQ multiplex PCR; TCRdb keeps only in-frame clonotypes and omits some of them. The repertoire holds under 400,000 clones, around 89% seen once, with 1.5% to 2% in the top ten. The origin of this receptor is a woman in her 30s with COVID-19, enrolled during active disease. The chain is built from TRBV9 and TRBJ2-5, with TRBD1 identical over 7 bases. The sample was peripheral blood. This CDR3 reads CASSEGTVLQETQYF. In DNA form, the CDR3 reads TGTGCCAGCAGCGAGGGGACAGTCCTCCAAGAGACCCAGTACTTC.